This TCR beta chain was sequenced for a study of cytomegalovirus exposure and HLA in healthy donors. Overall study: Some 85 million unique TCRs, all from HLA-typed donors, were included in an early release of the data.

PCR amplification relied on 60 Vbeta primers (plus 13 Jbeta primers). Sequencing was performed with immunoSEQ multiplex PCR; in TCRdb, only in-frame clones are kept and a portion is missing. The table includes around 190,000 clones, 65% to 90% detected once. The CDR3 totals 15 residues. Comment on this clone: What it binds is unknown.

General study results and limits: Researchers reported in a later analysis that a missense DCLRE1C variant was tied to TCR beta V- and J-gene trimming. With high specificity and sensitivity, the classifier reportedly diagnosed cytomegalovirus status. In an earlier analysis, most TCR beta V segments were productive about 87% or about 30% of the time.

Sequenced material: PBMCs. The chain couples TRBV21-1 to TRBJ2-3; TRBD1, the table's D call, was not compared with the DNA. TRBV21-1 is a pseudogene. The source is a woman aged 45-65 years in good health and CMV-seronegative. The CDR3 loop is CASSMRTGRADTQYF. CDR3 sequence (DNA): TGTGCCAGCAGCATGCGGACAGGGAGGGCAGATACGCAGTATTTT.